This T cell receptor beta chain is drawn from a study of T-cell reconstitution after alpha-beta-depleted transplantation in children. Overall study findings and caveats: Counts and diversity of T cells one year after transplant came mostly from newly produced T cells.

In germline, CDR1 is SEHNR, CDR2 FQNEAQ (reference sequence). The length of the CDR3 is 12 residues. This clonotype has a count of ten or more. Its antigen is unidentified. The junction shows a germline mismatch at one end, possibly a read error. Unique molecular identifiers tagged the TCRbeta library. Each CDR3 protein is one row after TCRdb ran MiXCR on the PCR reads. The sample has a few hundred thousand distinct CDR3 sequences, over 9% seen once. This chain connects TRBV7-9 to TRBJ1-6; maybe TRBD1 (5 bases). Source: PBMCs, taken before TCRalphabeta/CD19-depleted stem cell transplant. This receptor was taken from a boy under three years old with acute myeloid leukemia, due to receive a stem cell transplant. CDR3 DNA sequence: TGCGCCAGCAGCTTGGGGGGTTCACCCCTCCACTTT. Residues: CASSLGGSPLHF.